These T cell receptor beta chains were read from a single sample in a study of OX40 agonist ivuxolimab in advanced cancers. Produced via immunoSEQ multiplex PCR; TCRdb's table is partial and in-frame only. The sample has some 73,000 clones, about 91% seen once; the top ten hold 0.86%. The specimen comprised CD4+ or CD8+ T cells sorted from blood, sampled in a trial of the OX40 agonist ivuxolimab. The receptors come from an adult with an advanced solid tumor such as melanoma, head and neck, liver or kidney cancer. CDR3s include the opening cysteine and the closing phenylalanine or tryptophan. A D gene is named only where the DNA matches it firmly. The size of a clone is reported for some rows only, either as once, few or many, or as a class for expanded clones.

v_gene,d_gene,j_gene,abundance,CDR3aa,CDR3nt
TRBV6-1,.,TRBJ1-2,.,CASSESGPGYTF,TGTGCCAGCAGTGAATCAGGGCCCGGCTACACCTTC
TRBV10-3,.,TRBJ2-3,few,CAITGRGTDTQYF,TGTGCCATCACGGGCCGCGGCACAGATACGCAGTATTTT
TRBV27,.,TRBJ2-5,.,CASRRDTRYGETQYF,TGTGCCAGCAGGCGGGACACCCGCTATGGGGAGACCCAGTACTTC
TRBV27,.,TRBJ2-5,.,CASSVGAYQETQYF,TGTGCCAGCAGTGTTGGGGCCTACCAAGAGACCCAGTACTTC
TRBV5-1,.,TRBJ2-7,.,CASSSDGSSYEQYF,TGCGCCAGCAGCTCGGACGGGAGCTCCTACGAGCAGTACTTC
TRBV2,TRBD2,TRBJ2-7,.,CASTEGRVLVYEQYF,TGTGCCAGCACCGAGGGGAGGGTCTTGGTGTACGAGCAGTACTTC
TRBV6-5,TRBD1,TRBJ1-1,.,CASRKQGFNTEAFF,TGTGCCAGCAGAAAACAGGGGTTCAACACTGAAGCTTTCTTT
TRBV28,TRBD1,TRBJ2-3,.,CASSLLGQGARRDTQYF,TGTGCCAGCAGTTTACTGGGACAGGGGGCGCGTAGAGATACGCAGTATTTT
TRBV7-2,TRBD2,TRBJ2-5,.,CASSIGLAGGAQETQYF,TGTGCCAGCAGCATAGGACTAGCGGGGGGCGCACAAGAGACCCAGTACTTC
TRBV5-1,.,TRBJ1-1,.,CASSLGVQGSGREAFF,TGCGCCAGCAGCCTAGGGGTCCAGGGTTCGGGACGTGAAGCTTTCTTT
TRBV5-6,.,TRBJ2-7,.,CASSLWAGGGREQYF,TGTGCCAGCAGCTTGTGGGCAGGCGGTGGTCGGGAGCAGTACTTC
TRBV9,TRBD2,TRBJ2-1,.,CASSAELAGGPGNEQFF,TGTGCCAGCAGCGCTGAACTAGCGGGAGGGCCCGGCAATGAGCAGTTCTTC
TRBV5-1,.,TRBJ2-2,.,CASSLQGAGELFF,TGCGCCAGCAGCTTGCAAGGGGCCGGGGAGCTGTTTTTT
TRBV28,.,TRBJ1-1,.,CASRGRGDNTEAFF,TGTGCCAGCAGGGGGCGGGGGGACAACACTGAAGCTTTCTTT
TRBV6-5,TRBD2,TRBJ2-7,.,CASAREGTQYF,TGTGCCAGCGCGCGGGAGGGCACGCAGTACTTC
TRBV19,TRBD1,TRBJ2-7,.,CASSIRGQEPYEQYF,TGTGCCAGTAGTATTAGGGGACAGGAACCCTACGAGCAGTACTTC
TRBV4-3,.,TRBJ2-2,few,CASSQRNEELFF,TGCGCCAGCAGCCAAAGAAACGAGGAGCTGTTTTTT
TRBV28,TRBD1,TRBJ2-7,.,CASSSGTGDSYEQYF,TGTGCCAGCAGTTCCGGGACAGGCGACTCCTACGAGCAGTACTTC
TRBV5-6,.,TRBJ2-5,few,CASSFRQNLRETQYF,TGTGCCAGCAGCTTTCGACAGAATCTTCGAGAGACCCAGTACTTC
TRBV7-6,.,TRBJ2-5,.,CASSPSTHQETQYF,TGTGCCAGCAGCCCCAGTACCCACCAAGAGACCCAGTACTTC